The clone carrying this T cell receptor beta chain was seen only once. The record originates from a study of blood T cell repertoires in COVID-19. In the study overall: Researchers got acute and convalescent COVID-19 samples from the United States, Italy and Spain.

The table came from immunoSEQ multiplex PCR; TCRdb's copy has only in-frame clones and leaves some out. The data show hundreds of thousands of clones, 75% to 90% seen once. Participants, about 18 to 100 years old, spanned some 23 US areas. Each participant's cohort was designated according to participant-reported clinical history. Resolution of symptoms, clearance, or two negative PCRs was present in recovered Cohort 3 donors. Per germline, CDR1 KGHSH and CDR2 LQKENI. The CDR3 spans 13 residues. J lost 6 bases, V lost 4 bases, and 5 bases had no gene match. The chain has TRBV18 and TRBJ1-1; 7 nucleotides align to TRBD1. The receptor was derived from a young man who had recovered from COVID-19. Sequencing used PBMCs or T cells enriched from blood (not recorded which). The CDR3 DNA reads TGTGCCAGCTCACTTGGGACAGTCCCTGAAGCTTTCTTT. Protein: CASSLGTVPEAFF.